The present T cell receptor beta chain was sequenced within a study of post-analysis software for immune sequencing data. Background on the study: Relapsing-remitting, secondary progressive and progressive-relapsing forms made up the multiple sclerosis disease courses. Overall study findings and caveats: The study found TRBV5-6, TRBV5-1 and TRBV20-1 among roughly 5 TRBV segments more frequent in patients than controls. Compared against controls, patients with multiple sclerosis displayed significantly lower normalized Chao1 diversity.

The sample holds a few counts of this clonotype. The antigen remains unidentified. The CDR3 totals 14 residues. V was shortened by 2 bases and J by 1 base, with 8 bases between the two germline ends. Germline V CDR1 and CDR2: SGDLS, YYNGEE. cDNA libraries for TCR beta contained unique molecular identifiers. Input of roughly 0.9 to 11 million T cells yielded roughly 530,000 cDNA molecules. From the PCR reads, TCRdb called clonotypes with MiXCR, one entry per CDR3 protein. The data contain hundreds of thousands of distinct CDR3 sequences, just under 30% of them singletons. The rearrangement joins TRBV9 to TRBJ2-3; D unclear. This clonotype was obtained from a girl between 10 and 17 years old with multiple sclerosis. The source material was blood. The CDR3 reads CASSVEEGTDTQYF. CDR3 in DNA: TGTGCCAGCAGCGTCGAAGAGGGCACAGATACGCAGTATTTT.